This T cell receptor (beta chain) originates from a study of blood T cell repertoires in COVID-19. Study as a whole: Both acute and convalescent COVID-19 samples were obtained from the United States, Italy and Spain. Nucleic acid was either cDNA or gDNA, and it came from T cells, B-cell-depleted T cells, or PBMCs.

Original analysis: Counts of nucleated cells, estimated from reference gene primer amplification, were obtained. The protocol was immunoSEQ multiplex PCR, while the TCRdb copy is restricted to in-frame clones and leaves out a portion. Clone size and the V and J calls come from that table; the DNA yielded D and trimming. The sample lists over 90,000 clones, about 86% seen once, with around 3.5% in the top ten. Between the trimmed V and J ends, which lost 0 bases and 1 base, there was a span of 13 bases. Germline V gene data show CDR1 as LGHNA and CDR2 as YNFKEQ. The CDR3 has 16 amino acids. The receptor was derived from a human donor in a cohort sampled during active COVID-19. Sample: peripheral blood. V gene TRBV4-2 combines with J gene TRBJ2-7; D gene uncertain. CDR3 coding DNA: TGTGCCAGCAGCCAAGACCTGACACGAAGGTCCTACGAGCAGTACTTC. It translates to CASSQDLTRRSYEQYF.